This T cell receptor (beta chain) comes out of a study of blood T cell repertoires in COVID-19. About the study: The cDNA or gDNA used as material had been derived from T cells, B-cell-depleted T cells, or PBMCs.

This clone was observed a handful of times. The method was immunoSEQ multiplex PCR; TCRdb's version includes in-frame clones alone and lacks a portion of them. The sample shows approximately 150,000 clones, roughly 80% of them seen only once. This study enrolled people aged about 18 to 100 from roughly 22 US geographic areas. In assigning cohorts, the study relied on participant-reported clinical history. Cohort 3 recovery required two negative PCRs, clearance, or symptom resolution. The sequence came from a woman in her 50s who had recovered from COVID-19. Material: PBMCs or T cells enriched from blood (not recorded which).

CDR3 nucleotides: TGTGCCAGCAGCCAAGATAGGACAGGGGTTGGGGGCTACACCTTC. This sequence encodes CASSQDRTGVGGYTF. This sequence joins TRBV3-1 (or the pseudogene TRBV3-2) and TRBJ1-2; the match to TRBD1 covers 9 bases. This CDR3 is built from 15 residues. CDR1 and CDR2 from the germline V gene are LGHDT and YNNKEL (reference sequence). The V and J ends lost 0 bases and 8 bases, in that order; junction bases with no gene match: 7.